These T cell receptor beta chains were read from a single sample in a study of cytotoxic CD8 clonotypes in ibrutinib-treated CLL. The data were produced by immunoSEQ multiplex PCR, yet TCRdb's version contains in-frame clones alone and is incomplete. The table has some 290,000 clones, roughly 80% seen once. Sequenced material: PBMCs, taken before ibrutinib treatment. Source of these receptors: a human donor with chronic lymphocytic leukemia. Each CDR3 is given with its conserved first and last residue. D genes are given only for firm matches. The size of a clone is reported for some rows only, either as once, few or many, or as a class for expanded clones.

j_gene: TRBJ2-7; v_gene: TRBV30; abundance: -; d_gene: -; CDR3aa: CAWSPDRTPGLPRYEQYF; CDR3nt: TGTGCCTGGAGTCCGGACAGAACGCCGGGACTACCACGTTACGAGCAGTACTTC
j_gene: TRBJ2-2; v_gene: TRBV9; abundance: -; d_gene: -; CDR3aa: CASSVTGAQNTGELFF; CDR3nt: TGTGCCAGCAGCGTGACGGGGGCGCAGAACACCGGGGAGCTGTTTTTT
j_gene: TRBJ1-2; v_gene: TRBV6-1; abundance: -; d_gene: -; CDR3aa: CASSDTLYGYTF; CDR3nt: TGTGCCAGCAGTGACACCCTCTATGGCTACACCTTC
j_gene: TRBJ2-7; v_gene: TRBV29-1; abundance: -; d_gene: -; CDR3aa: CSVEDSSMGYEQYF; CDR3nt: TGCAGCGTTGAAGATTCCAGCATGGGCTACGAGCAGTACTTC
j_gene: TRBJ1-2; v_gene: TRBV9; abundance: -; d_gene: TRBD1; CDR3aa: CASSRSYFAGQGHRTYGYTF; CDR3nt: TGTGCCAGCAGCCGTTCCTATTTTGCGGGACAGGGGCATCGAACATATGGCTACACCTTC
j_gene: TRBJ2-4; v_gene: TRBV7-8; abundance: -; d_gene: TRBD1; CDR3aa: CASSLAQGVNIQYF; CDR3nt: TGTGCCAGCAGCTTAGCACAGGGGGTAAACATTCAGTACTTC
j_gene: TRBJ2-7; v_gene: TRBV23-1; abundance: -; d_gene: TRBD1; CDR3aa: CASSQSGTGIDEQYF; CDR3nt: TGCGCCAGCAGTCAATCTGGGACAGGGATAGACGAGCAGTACTTC
j_gene: TRBJ2-2; v_gene: TRBV7-6; abundance: once; d_gene: TRBD1; CDR3aa: CASREFTGADTGELFF; CDR3nt: TGTGCCAGCAGGGAATTCACAGGGGCAGACACCGGGGAGCTGTTTTTT
j_gene: TRBJ1-3; v_gene: TRBV11-3; abundance: -; d_gene: -; CDR3aa: CASSPESGNTIYF; CDR3nt: TGTGCCAGCAGCCCCGAATCTGGAAACACCATATATTTT
j_gene: TRBJ2-7; v_gene: TRBV11-3; abundance: -; d_gene: -; CDR3aa: CASSPQGSYEQYF; CDR3nt: TGTGCCAGCAGCCCACAGGGTTCCTACGAGCAGTACTTC
j_gene: TRBJ1-3; v_gene: TRBV5-6; abundance: -; d_gene: -; CDR3aa: CASSLGVATGNTIYF; CDR3nt: TGTGCCAGCAGCTTGGGGGTGGCGACTGGAAACACCATATATTTT
j_gene: TRBJ2-7; v_gene: TRBV29-1; abundance: few; d_gene: -; CDR3aa: CSVTGTRYEQYF; CDR3nt: TGCAGCGTCACCGGGACACGCTACGAGCAGTACTTC
j_gene: TRBJ2-5; v_gene: TRBV5-8; abundance: -; d_gene: -; CDR3aa: CASSLRQQETQYF; CDR3nt: TGTGCCAGCAGCCTTCGCCAGCAGGAGACCCAGTACTTC
j_gene: TRBJ2-3; v_gene: TRBV19; abundance: -; d_gene: TRBD1; CDR3aa: CASTPPRTGVGTDTQYF; CDR3nt: TGTGCCAGTACCCCCCCGCGGACAGGGGTTGGCACAGATACGCAGTATTTT
j_gene: TRBJ2-5; v_gene: TRBV9; abundance: -; d_gene: TRBD2; CDR3aa: CASRGTSGSGTQETQYF; CDR3nt: TGTGCCAGCAGGGGGACTAGCGGGAGCGGAACCCAGGAGACCCAGTACTTC
j_gene: TRBJ2-7; v_gene: TRBV27; abundance: -; d_gene: -; CDR3aa: CASSGAPSVEQYF; CDR3nt: TGTGCCAGCAGTGGGGCCCCGAGCGTCGAGCAGTACTTC
j_gene: TRBJ2-5; v_gene: TRBV5-5; abundance: -; d_gene: TRBD2; CDR3aa: CASSLGGTSPPQETQYF; CDR3nt: TGTGCCAGCAGCTTGGGTGGGACTAGCCCTCCCCAAGAGACCCAGTACTTC
j_gene: TRBJ2-7; v_gene: TRBV7-9; abundance: -; d_gene: -; CDR3aa: CASSLAIPAEQYF; CDR3nt: TGTGCCAGCAGCTTAGCTATCCCAGCCGAGCAGTACTTC
j_gene: TRBJ2-7; v_gene: TRBV2; abundance: -; d_gene: TRBD1; CDR3aa: CATHRDRAREQYF; CDR3nt: TGTGCCACCCACCGGGACAGGGCGCGTGAGCAGTACTTC
j_gene: TRBJ2-3; v_gene: TRBV7-8; abundance: -; d_gene: TRBD2; CDR3aa: CASSFFTSGVTDTQYF; CDR3nt: TGTGCCAGCAGCTTTTTTACTAGCGGGGTCACAGATACGCAGTATTTT
j_gene: TRBJ2-2; v_gene: TRBV30; abundance: -; d_gene: TRBD1; CDR3aa: CAWKRGPGGELFF; CDR3nt: TGTGCCTGGAAAAGGGGGCCGGGCGGGGAGCTGTTTTTT
j_gene: TRBJ1-1; v_gene: TRBV28; abundance: -; d_gene: -; CDR3aa: CASSLRQGGNTEAFF; CDR3nt: TGTGCCAGCAGTTTAAGGCAAGGGGGGAACACTGAAGCTTTCTTT